Below are 18 T cell receptor beta chains sequenced from a single sample in a study of cytomegalovirus exposure and HLA in healthy donors (dated by TCRdb to 2015 to 2018). Library construction relied on the immunoSEQ multiplex PCR assay. Sourced from immuneACCESS, this table was stored by TCRdb with only in-frame sequences that have V and J called. A share of the clones is absent; for the studies checked, an unresolved V gene accounts for under half, and the remainder has no known explanation. In this sample the table shows around 62,000 clones, around 89% of which occur a single time. The ten biggest clones cover over 1.5% of the sample. Sequencing used PBMCs. The source of these receptors is a young woman in good health and CMV-seronegative.

The chain combines TRBV5-1 with TRBJ2-3; TRBD2 matches at 10 bases. Germline V gene sequence: CDR1 SGHRS, CDR2 YFSETQ. Unmatched junction bases numbered 6, after V lost 7 bases and J lost 1 base. The CDR3 is 15 amino acids. The CDR3 nucleotides read TGCGCCAGCTCACACCTAGCGGGGGGCACAGATACGCAGTATTTT. Translating gives CASSHLAGGTDTQYF.

The genes are TRBV5-4 and TRBJ2-7; 8 nucleotides line up with TRBD2. In germline, CDR1 is SGHNT, CDR2 YYREEE (reference sequence). This CDR3 contains 12 residues. The V segment lost 1 base and the J segment 6 bases; nucleotides outside the gene matches: 0. CDR3 nucleotides: TGTGCCAGCAGCTTGACTAGCGGCGAGCAGTACTTC. Protein sequence: CASSLTSGEQYF.

The rearrangement joins TRBV11-2 to TRBJ2-5; TRBD2 aligns across 8 bases. The CDR3 has 14 amino acids. Germline CDR1 reads SGHAT; CDR2 reads FQNNGV. With 5 bases clipped from V and 4 bases from J, the junction kept 6 bases outside the gene matches. The CDR3 nucleotides read TGTGCCAGCAGCCCGGGGGGGCGGGGAGAGACCCAGTACTTC. This gives the protein CASSPGGRGETQYF.

The table lists this clone with a count of one. The rearrangement joins TRBV6-1 to TRBJ2-7, with 8 bases fitting TRBD1. Per germline, CDR1 MNHNS and CDR2 SASEGT. V shed 4 bases and J 0 bases; nucleotides not matched to a gene: 11. This CDR3 is 17 amino acids long. The CDR3 sequence: CASSAEYRTGSSYEQYF. Here the CDR3 DNA reads TGTGCCAGCAGTGCCGAATACCGGACAGGGAGCTCCTACGAGCAGTACTTC.

V is TRBV29-1 and J is TRBJ2-1; maybe TRBD2 (6 bases). V gave up 7 bases and J gave up 0 bases, with 10 bases separating them. CDR1 and CDR2 from the germline V gene are SQVTM and ANQGSEA. The CDR3 consists of 13 residues. The CDR3 nucleotides are TGCAGCGCGCGGGACGGCTCCTACAATGAGCAGTTCTTC. It codes for CSARDGSYNEQFF.

This chain joins TRBV7-2 and TRBJ2-3; perhaps TRBD2 as D (6 bases). The V end was cut by 2 bases, the J end by 3 bases, with 18 bases between. The CDR3 sequence is 17 residues long. Germline CDR1 reads SGHTA; CDR2 reads FQGNSA. The CDR3 protein is CASSLTAGRGGTDTQYF. The CDR3 nucleotides are TGTGCCAGCAGCTTAACGGCGGGGAGAGGAGGAACAGATACGCAGTATTTT.

This clone was seen once. This chain links TRBV5-1 with TRBJ2-3, with 16 bases that match TRBD2. Trimming took 3 bases from V and 5 from J; bases not matched to a gene: 6. CDR1 and CDR2 from the germline V gene are SGHRS and YFSETQ. The CDR3 length is 17 residues. This CDR3 reads CASSSGTSGGAIDTQYF. The CDR3, as DNA: TGCGCCAGCAGCTCTGGGACTAGCGGGGGGGCCATAGATACGCAGTATTTT.

This clone came up once. The chain employs TRBV5-6 and TRBJ1-1; 8 nucleotides match TRBD1. Losses at the gene ends were 6 bases for V and 5 bases for J; bases not matched to a gene: 9. Germline V gene data show CDR1 as SGHDT and CDR2 as YYEEEE. The CDR3 has 14 residues. The CDR3 DNA reads TGTGCCAGCATCAGACAGGGGTGGTGGACTGAAGCTTTCTTT. This sequence encodes CASIRQGWWTEAFF.

The V gene is TRBV4-3, the J gene TRBJ1-1; possible D gene TRBD1, 5 bases. The V end was cut by 0 bases, the J end by 4 bases, with 15 bases between. CDR1 and CDR2 (germline): LGHNA, YSLEER. CDR3 length: 16 amino acids. CDR3 sequence: CASSQDRGPRGTEAFF. The CDR3 DNA is TGCGCCAGCAGCCAAGATCGAGGCCCAAGGGGCACTGAAGCTTTCTTT.

The V gene is TRBV4-3, the J gene TRBJ1-3; D gene ambiguous. Trimming shortened V by 0 bases and J by 0 bases, and 12 bases separated the two germline ends. The CDR3 has 17 amino acids. Germline V gives CDR1 LGHNA, CDR2 YSLEER. The CDR3 protein is CASSQDGAASSGNTIYF. CDR3 bases: TGCGCCAGCAGCCAAGATGGCGCAGCGAGCTCTGGAAACACCATATATTTT.

V and J are TRBV19 and TRBJ2-7; 10 bases line up with TRBD2. V gave up 4 bases and J gave up 2 bases; unmatched junction bases: 2. CDR1 LNHDA and CDR2 SQIVND come from the germline V gene (reference sequence). This CDR3 spans 14 amino acids. In DNA form, the CDR3 reads TGTGCCAGTAGTAGAGGACTAGCGGCCTACGAGCAGTACTTC. It codes for CASSRGLAAYEQYF. Drawing the rest from reference TRBV19 and TRBJ2-7, the complete variable domain is DGGITQSPKYLFRKEGQNVTLSCEQNLNHDAMYWYRQDPGQGLRLIYYSQIVNDFQKGDIAEGYSVSREKKESFPLTVTSAQKNPTAFYLCASSRGLAAYEQYFGPGTRLTVT.

The genes are TRBV29-1 and TRBJ1-4, with 9 bases identical to TRBD1. Germline V gene lookup returns CDR1 SQVTM and CDR2 ANQGSEA. This CDR3 contains 14 residues. V was clipped by 3 bases and J by 10 bases; unmatched bases: 9. CDR3: CSVETGGEWGKLFF. The CDR3 bases are TGCAGCGTTGAGACAGGGGGTGAATGGGGAAAACTGTTTTTT.

The chain has TRBV30 and TRBJ1-2, with D possibly TRBD1 on 6 matching bases. Trimming pared 1 base from V and 4 bases from J, leaving 10 bases between. CDR1 and CDR2 (germline): GTSNPN, SVGIG (reference sequence). This CDR3 region has 13 residues. The CDR3 loop is CAWSGDNRYGYTF. The DNA of the CDR3 is TGTGCCTGGAGTGGGGACAACCGCTATGGCTACACCTTC.

This clone was detected only once. The chain carries TRBV4-3 and TRBJ2-3; TRBD2 matches at 11 bases. J lost 4 bases, V lost 4 bases, and 4 bases had no gene match. The CDR3 sequence is 15 residues long. Germline V gene data show CDR1 as LGHNA and CDR2 as YSLEER. In DNA form, the CDR3 reads TGCGCCAGCAGCCGAGTAGCGGGGGGGTCAGATACGCAGTATTTT. Protein sequence: CASSRVAGGSDTQYF.

The chain couples TRBV18 to TRBJ2-5; D uncertain. The germline CDR1 and CDR2 sequences are KGHSH and LQKENI. Trimming pared 3 bases from V and 2 bases from J, leaving 10 bases between. The CDR3 spans 14 residues. The CDR3 region has the DNA TGTGCCAGCTCACCTGACATAGGACAAGAGACCCAGTACTTC. Encoded protein: CASSPDIGQETQYF.

This rearrangement joins TRBV11-3 to TRBJ2-2; possibly TRBD2 for D (6 bases). The CDR3 is 14 amino acids. V was clipped by 1 base and J by 6 bases, with 9 bases between them. Germline values: CDR1 SGHNT, CDR2 YENEEA. CDR3 sequence: CASSLGGEAGELFF. CDR3 nucleotide sequence: TGTGCCAGCAGCTTAGGCGGGGAGGCCGGGGAGCTGTTTTTT.

V is TRBV4-2 and J is TRBJ1-2; tentatively, D is TRBD1 (5 bases). The germline gives CDR1 LGHNA, CDR2 YNFKEQ. This CDR3 region has 15 residues. V lost 0 bases and J 8 bases, leaving 16 bases between the germline ends. CDR3 coding DNA: TGTGCCAGCAGCCAAGATCAGGGCCCTCGGCGGGGCTACACCTTC. This translates into CASSQDQGPRRGYTF.

The chain links TRBV11-2 to TRBJ1-1; 8 bases line up with TRBD1. V lost 3 bases, J lost 5 bases, and 5 bases stayed unmatched. The CDR3 is made up of 14 amino acids. CDR1 and CDR2 from the germline V gene are SGHAT and FQNNGV. The CDR3 loop reads CASSLDTGGTEAFF. The CDR3 DNA follows: TGTGCCAGCAGCTTGGATACAGGGGGAACTGAAGCTTTCTTT.